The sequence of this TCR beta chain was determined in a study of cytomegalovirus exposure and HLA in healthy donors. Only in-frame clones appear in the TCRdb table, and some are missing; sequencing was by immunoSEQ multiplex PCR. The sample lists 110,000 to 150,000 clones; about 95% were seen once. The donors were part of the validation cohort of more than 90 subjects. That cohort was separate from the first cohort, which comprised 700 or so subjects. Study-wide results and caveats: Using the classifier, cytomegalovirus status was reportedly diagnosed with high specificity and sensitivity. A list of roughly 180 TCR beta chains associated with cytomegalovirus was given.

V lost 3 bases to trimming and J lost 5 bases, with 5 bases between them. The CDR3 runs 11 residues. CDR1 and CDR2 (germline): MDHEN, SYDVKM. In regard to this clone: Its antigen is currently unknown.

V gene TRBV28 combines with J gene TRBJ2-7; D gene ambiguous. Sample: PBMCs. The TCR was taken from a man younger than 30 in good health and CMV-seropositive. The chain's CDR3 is CASSFLHEQYF. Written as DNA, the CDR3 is TGTGCCAGCAGTTTTCTCCACGAGCAGTACTTC.